This T cell receptor beta chain derives from a study of blood T cell repertoires in COVID-19. The wider study: Both acute and convalescent COVID-19 samples were obtained from the United States, Italy and Spain. PBMCs, B-cell-depleted T cells, or T cells were the source of the cDNA or gDNA that made up the material.

In the original analysis: Reference gene primer amplification gave nucleated cell count estimates. The method was immunoSEQ multiplex PCR; TCRdb's version includes in-frame clones alone and lacks a portion of them. The V and J calls and clone size come from that table; D and trimming were worked out from the DNA. The sample includes under 50,000 clones, 69% seen only once; the top ten take 6.2%. V dropped 7 bases and J dropped 0 bases, with 10 bases sitting between them. CDR1 is LNHDA and CDR2 is SQIVND in the germline V gene (reference sequence). The CDR3 length is 14 residues. The receptor comes from a man older than 75 with acute or convalescent COVID-19. This chain joins TRBV19 and TRBJ1-5; unclear D gene. The sample taken for sequencing was peripheral blood. The CDR3 DNA sequence: TGTGCCAGTAATTGGCAGTTTAGCAATCAGCCCCAGCATTTT. Its protein product is CASNWQFSNQPQHF.